These 17 T cell receptor beta chains share one sample of origin, sequenced in a study of T cell clonotyping in hematopoietic cell transplantation. Libraries were prepared by immunoSEQ multiplex PCR; TCRdb keeps only in-frame clonotypes and omits some of them. The sample lists 75,000 to 95,000 clones, 90% to 97% occurring once. Regarding time point: recipient sample about 28 days before transplant, after cytoreduction. The source was peripheral blood mononuclear cells, collected before stem cell transplant. Receptors were obtained from a woman aged 45-60 years with acute myeloid leukemia. Some clones in this sample may be carry-over from other donors' samples.

This chain uses TRBV6-6 with TRBJ2-7; TRBD2 agrees at 11 bases. Germline values: CDR1 MNHNY, CDR2 SVGAGI (reference sequence). With 6 bases clipped from V and 1 base from J, the junction kept 2 bases outside the gene matches. The CDR3 covers 14 residues. The CDR3 DNA is TGTGCCAGCAGGTCTAGCGGGGGGTCCTACGAGCAGTACTTC. It codes for CASRSSGGSYEQYF.

The rearrangement links TRBV28 to TRBJ2-3; D possibly matches TRBD1 or TRBD2 (5 bases each). Germline CDR1 MDHEN, CDR2 SYDVKM. Deletions cut 8 bases from V and 1 base from J, with 10 bases between. This CDR3 is 13 amino acids long. The CDR3 protein is CASGGGGTDTQYF. CDR3 coding DNA: TGTGCCAGCGGGGGTGGAGGCACAGATACGCAGTATTTT.

The chain is built from TRBV5-1 and TRBJ1-2; D is unresolved. V was cut by 0 bases and J by 4 bases, with 13 bases left in between. The CDR3 is made up of 15 amino acids. CDR1 SGHRS and CDR2 YFSETQ come from the germline V gene. The CDR3 is CASSLGAETVYGYTF. CDR3 coding DNA: TGCGCCAGCAGCTTGGGGGCAGAAACCGTCTATGGCTACACCTTC.

This CDR3 reads CASSGGLAEETQYF. CDR3 DNA sequence: TGTGCCAGCAGCGGGGGACTAGCGGAAGAGACCCAGTACTTC. This chain connects TRBV7-2 to TRBJ2-5; 11 nucleotides agree with TRBD2. V lost 5 bases to trimming and J lost 3 bases; unmatched junction nucleotides: 2. Germline assignment: CDR1 SGHTA and CDR2 FQGNSA. CDR3 size: 14 residues.

V gene TRBV11-3 combines with J gene TRBJ2-3, with 10 bases that match TRBD2. CDR3 length: 15 amino acids. Germline CDR1 and CDR2: SGHNT and YENEEA. J lost 4 bases, V lost 5 bases, and 6 bases had no gene match. The CDR3 DNA follows: TGTGCCAGCAGCCCAAGAGCGGGGGGGTCAGATACGCAGTATTTT. The encoded protein is CASSPRAGGSDTQYF.

In this sample, this clone turned up once. The chain is built from TRBV28 and TRBJ1-2, with TRBD1 matching 9 bases. Germline-derived CDR1 and CDR2 are MDHEN and SYDVKM. V shed 4 bases, J shed 4 bases, and the junction held 10 bases outside the gene matches. The CDR3 has 16 amino acids. Here the CDR3 DNA reads TGTGCCAGCAGTTCCCACTCCCGGGACAGGGCCTATGGCTACACCTTC. It yields the protein CASSSHSRDRAYGYTF.

In its sample, this clone was seen once. The CDR3, as DNA: TGTGCCAGCAGCGCGTCTCGGGACCGCAGATACGAGCAGTACTTC. It encodes CASSASRDRRYEQYF. This sequence joins TRBV9 and TRBJ2-7; D tentatively reads TRBD1 or TRBD2 (5 bases each). Between the trimmed V and J ends, which lost 3 bases and 4 bases, there was a span of 17 bases. Germline V gene sequence: CDR1 SGDLS, CDR2 YYNGEE. The CDR3 length is 15 residues.

The rearrangement joins TRBV30 to TRBJ2-7; D is perhaps TRBD1 (6 bases). V shed 3 bases and J shed 0 bases, with 15 bases lying between them. Germline V gives CDR1 GTSNPN, CDR2 SVGIG (reference sequence). The CDR3 has 15 residues. CDR3 residues: CAWRIDRGYSYEQYF. Here the CDR3 DNA reads TGTGCCTGGAGAATCGATAGGGGGTACTCCTACGAGCAGTACTTC.

V is TRBV9 and J is TRBJ1-1; 8 bases match TRBD1. With V trimmed by 2 bases and J by 4 bases, 13 bases remained unmatched. The CDR3 loop spans 17 amino acids. CDR1 and CDR2 (germline): SGDLS, YYNGEE. The CDR3 nucleotides read TGTGCCAGCAGCGTCCATGGGCAGGGGGCAAGGGGCACTGAAGCTTTCTTT. It codes for CASSVHGQGARGTEAFF.

The rearrangement joins TRBV5-1 to TRBJ1-4; tentative D call: TRBD1 (5 bases). The CDR3 has 14 amino acids. The germline CDR1 and CDR2 sequences are SGHRS and YFSETQ. The V end was cut by 4 bases, the J end by 7 bases, with 14 bases between. Here the CDR3 DNA reads TGCGCCAGCAGCCAGGGCCAGCGTGGTGAAAAACTGTTTTTT. Translation: CASSQGQRGEKLFF.

This sequence joins TRBV27 and TRBJ2-2; 12 bases are a match to TRBD2. Germline V CDR1 and CDR2: MNHEY, SMNVEV (reference sequence). The CDR3 sequence is 15 residues long. J gave up 4 bases and V 6 bases, and 3 bases lay outside the gene matches. The CDR3, as DNA: TGTGCCAGCAGGACTAGCGGGGGCGGCACCGGGGAGCTGTTTTTT. This translates into CASRTSGGGTGELFF.

V is TRBV10-3 and J is TRBJ2-3, with 10 bases lining up with TRBD2. The CDR3 contains 16 residues. Germline CDR1 is ENHRY and CDR2 is SYGVKD. Unmatched junction bases numbered 7, after V lost 5 bases and J lost 2 bases. The CDR3 sequence is CAISQTSGAYTDTQYF. The CDR3 DNA sequence: TGTGCCATCAGTCAAACTAGCGGGGCTTACACAGATACGCAGTATTTT.

The CDR3 region has the DNA TGTGCCAGCAGTCGACCAAGACTAGGACAAGAGACCCAGTACTTC. Its protein product is CASSRPRLGQETQYF. The genes are TRBV6-5 and TRBJ2-5; weak D call: TRBD2 (6 bases). The CDR3 sequence is 15 residues long. Trimming shortened V by 5 bases and J by 2 bases, and 15 bases separated the two germline ends. CDR1 and CDR2 from the germline V gene are MNHEY and SVGAGI.

This chain links TRBV19 with TRBJ2-7; 8 bases match TRBD1. The CDR3 consists of 15 residues. V shed 7 bases, J shed 6 bases, and the junction held 14 bases outside the gene matches. Per germline, CDR1 LNHDA and CDR2 SQIVND (reference sequence). Here the CDR3 reads CASTEQGASLGEQYF. The CDR3 coding sequence is TGTGCCAGTACCGAGCAGGGGGCAAGTCTGGGCGAGCAGTACTTC.

V gene TRBV6-1 combines with J gene TRBJ1-5; D uncertain. Between the trimmed V and J ends, which lost 4 bases and 3 bases, there was a span of 13 bases. This CDR3 comprises 15 residues. The germline CDR1 and CDR2 sequences are MNHNS and SASEGT. CDR3 coding DNA: TGTGCCAGCAGTGCCGCGGGGATTAACAATCAGCCCCAGCATTTT. Protein product: CASSAAGINNQPQHF.

J is TRBJ2-5 and V is TRBV5-8; D remains ambiguous. From germline, CDR1 is SGHTS and CDR2 YDEGEE. V lost 0 bases, J lost 5 bases, and 11 bases lay in between. The CDR3 sequence is 14 residues long. CDR3 nucleotide sequence: TGTGCCAGCAGCTTGGGTAGCTCCTGGGAGACCCAGTACTTC. Encoded protein: CASSLGSSWETQYF.

The rearrangement links TRBV6-5 to TRBJ1-1; the match to TRBD1 covers 7 bases. The V segment lost 3 bases and the J segment 3 bases; nucleotides outside the gene matches: 4. The CDR3 covers 14 residues. The germline V gene has CDR1 MNHEY and CDR2 SVGAGI. The CDR3: CASSYQGDDTEAFF. The DNA for the CDR3 is TGTGCCAGCAGTTATCAGGGGGACGACACTGAAGCTTTCTTT.